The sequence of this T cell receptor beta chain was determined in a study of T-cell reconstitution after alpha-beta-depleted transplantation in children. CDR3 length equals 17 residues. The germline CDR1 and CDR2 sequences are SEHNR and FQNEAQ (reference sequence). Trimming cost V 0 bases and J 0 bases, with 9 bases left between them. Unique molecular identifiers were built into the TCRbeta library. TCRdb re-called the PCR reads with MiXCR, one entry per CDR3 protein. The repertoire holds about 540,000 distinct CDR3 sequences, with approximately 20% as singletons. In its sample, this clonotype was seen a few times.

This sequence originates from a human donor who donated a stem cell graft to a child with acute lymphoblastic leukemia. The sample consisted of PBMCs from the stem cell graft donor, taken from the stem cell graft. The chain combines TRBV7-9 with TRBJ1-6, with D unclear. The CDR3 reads CASSLAPGNSYNSPLHF. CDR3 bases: TGTGCCAGCAGCTTAGCTCCGGGAAACTCCTATAATTCACCCCTCCACTTT.